Shown below are 2 T cell receptor beta chains from a single sample sequenced in a study of T cells in Graves' hyperthyroidism and ophthalmopathy. The investigators amplified TCR beta CDR3 regions from RNA transcripts. With the HTBI primer set, the TCR CDR3 went through a first round of RT-PCR. Using its own MiXCR run on the multiplex PCR reads, TCRdb lists one record per CDR3 protein. The repertoire holds around 280,000 distinct CDR3 sequences, with 13% as singletons. What was sequenced was blood. Every receptor here comes from a young woman with Graves' hyperthyroidism that later progressed to Graves' ophthalmopathy.

The chain combines TRBV2 with TRBJ2-7, with 8 bases identical to TRBD1. The CDR3 has 15 residues. Germline CDR1 SNHLY, CDR2 FYNNEI. The junction had 10 bases not matched to a gene; V was cut back by 5 bases and J by 4 bases. CDR3 bases: TGTGCCAGCAGTCATGGACAGGGTGATAGTTACGAGCAGTACTTC. It is translated as CASSHGQGDSYEQYF.

The chain links TRBV5-1 to TRBJ2-5, with D tentatively TRBD1 or TRBD2 (5 bases each). This CDR3 is built from 15 residues. The V gene's germline CDR1 is SGHRS and CDR2 YFSETQ. The ends were cut back, 2 bases at V and 2 bases at J, with 13 bases in the middle. The CDR3 DNA is TGCGCCAGCAGCTTCTTGGGACGGAGACAAGAGACCCAGTACTTC. Its protein is CASSFLGRRQETQYF.